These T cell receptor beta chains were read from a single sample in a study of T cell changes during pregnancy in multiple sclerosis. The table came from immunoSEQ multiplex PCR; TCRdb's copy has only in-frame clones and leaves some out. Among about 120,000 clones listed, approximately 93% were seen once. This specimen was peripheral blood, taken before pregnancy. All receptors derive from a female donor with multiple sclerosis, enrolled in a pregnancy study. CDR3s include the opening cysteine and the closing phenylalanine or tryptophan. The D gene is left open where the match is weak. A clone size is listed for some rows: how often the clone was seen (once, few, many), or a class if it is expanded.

DNA: TGTGCCAGCAGCTTGGCCGGGACAGGGGTGTCAGATACGCAGTATTTT
CDR3: CASSLAGTGVSDTQYF
size: .
J: TRBJ2-3
D: TRBD1
V: TRBV7-6

DNA: TGCAGCGTTGACCGCGGGACCAAGACCCAGTACTTC
CDR3: CSVDRGTKTQYF
size: .
J: TRBJ2-5
D: .
V: TRBV29-1

DNA: TGTGCCAGCAGTCACCCCGGGACACCCCATCAGCCCCAGCATTTT
CDR3: CASSHPGTPHQPQHF
size: .
J: TRBJ1-5
D: .
V: TRBV28

DNA: TGTGCCAGCAGCCCGGGGACCGGGAGACCAGAGAACACCGGGGAGCTGTTTTTT
CDR3: CASSPGTGRPENTGELFF
size: .
J: TRBJ2-2
D: .
V: TRBV9

DNA: TGTGCCAGCAGCCACAGTGGCAGACACACTGAAGCTTTCTTT
CDR3: CASSHSGRHTEAFF
size: once
J: TRBJ1-1
D: .
V: TRBV7-8

DNA: TGTGCCAGCAGCTCCAGGGGTCCGGGGTACAATGAGCAGTTCTTC
CDR3: CASSSRGPGYNEQFF
size: .
J: TRBJ2-1
D: .
V: TRBV7-2

DNA: TGTGCCAGCAGTAAGGACAGGGTCCCCTACGAGCAGTACTTC
CDR3: CASSKDRVPYEQYF
size: once
J: TRBJ2-7
D: TRBD1
V: TRBV6-5

DNA: TGTGCCAGCAGTCCGCGCGAGGACAGGCCTTACGAGCAGTACTTC
CDR3: CASSPREDRPYEQYF
size: .
J: TRBJ2-7
D: TRBD1
V: TRBV28

DNA: TGTGCCAGCAGCTTAGTAGCTGGGAACACCGGGGAGCTGTTTTTT
CDR3: CASSLVAGNTGELFF
size: .
J: TRBJ2-2
D: .
V: TRBV11-3

DNA: TGTGCCAGCAGCTTAGGAGCGGGAGGTTTTGAGACCCAGTACTTC
CDR3: CASSLGAGGFETQYF
size: .
J: TRBJ2-5
D: TRBD2
V: TRBV11-2

DNA: TGTGCCAGCACAGGAGGGGGGGCGATCTATGGCTACACCTTC
CDR3: CASTGGGAIYGYTF
size: .
J: TRBJ1-2
D: .
V: TRBV6-1

DNA: TGTGCCAGCAGCTTAGTGGCAGGGCCGGGCACTGAAGCTTTCTTT
CDR3: CASSLVAGPGTEAFF
size: .
J: TRBJ1-1
D: .
V: TRBV7-2

DNA: TGTGCCAGCAGCGTAGCTATAGCGGCCACAGATACGCAGTATTTT
CDR3: CASSVAIAATDTQYF
size: .
J: TRBJ2-3
D: .
V: TRBV9

DNA: TGTGCCAGCAGTGGAGGGACAGGGAGGAACGAGCAGTACTTC
CDR3: CASSGGTGRNEQYF
size: .
J: TRBJ2-7
D: TRBD1
V: TRBV27

DNA: TGCGCCAGCAGCCCCGAGGGACTAGCGGGTCCCTACGAGCAGTACTTC
CDR3: CASSPEGLAGPYEQYF
size: .
J: TRBJ2-7
D: TRBD2
V: TRBV5-1

DNA: TGTGCCACCAGCAGAGATAACCAATTCCGGGGAGAGCAGTACTTC
CDR3: CATSRDNQFRGEQYF
size: .
J: TRBJ2-7
D: .
V: TRBV15

DNA: TGTGCCAGTAGTAGCGCGGGAGGGCTGGACAATGAGCAGTTCTTC
CDR3: CASSSAGGLDNEQFF
size: .
J: TRBJ2-1
D: TRBD2
V: TRBV19